What follows are 27 T cell receptor beta chains derived from one specimen sequenced in a study of CD8+ T cells in alopecia areata. This sample's treatment: oral pan-JAK inhibitor, 5-10 mg twice daily. It was cDNA, reverse transcribed from extracted RNA, that served as the sequencing template. Some clones are missing from TCRdb's copy, which holds only in-frame ones; the method was immunoSEQ multiplex PCR. Among 60,000 to 90,000 clones listed, around 65% were seen once. The material was CD8+ T cells sorted from blood, obtained at week 24, from a patient treated with tofacitinib. The source of these receptors is a human donor with alopecia areata.

This clone came up a few times. V and J are TRBV7-2 and TRBJ2-5; 9 bases agree with TRBD1. J was trimmed by 4 bases and V by 8 bases; bases with no gene match: 14. Germline loops: CDR1 SGHTA, CDR2 FQGNSA. The CDR3 covers 16 residues. In nucleotides, the CDR3 is TGTGCCAGCCTAGAAAGTCCAACAGGGGGCGGAGAGACCCAGTACTTC. Translation: CASLESPTGGGETQYF.

This rearrangement joins TRBV4-1 to TRBJ1-5; TRBD1 matches at 8 bases. Germline V gives CDR1 MGHRA, CDR2 YSYEKL. CDR3 size: 15 residues. After removal of 5 bases from V and 4 bases from J, the junction contained 7 bases not matched to a gene. CDR3 region: CASSVLDRVNQPQHF. The CDR3 DNA is TGCGCCAGCAGCGTCCTGGACAGGGTAAATCAGCCCCAGCATTTT.

CDR3 coding DNA: TGCGCCAGCAGCCAACCCTGGATGGCTCCTTCGAACACCGGGGAGCTGTTTTTT. Residues: CASSQPWMAPSNTGELFF. J is TRBJ2-2 and V is TRBV4-1; no definite D call. Germline CDR1 reads MGHRA; CDR2 reads YSYEKL. Trimming left V 2 bases short and J 0 bases short, with 16 bases between. The CDR3 length is 18 residues.

J is TRBJ2-5 and V is TRBV13, with D maybe TRBD2 (5 bases). V was pared by 1 base and J by 5 bases, with 17 bases between. This CDR3 has 16 residues. The V gene's germline CDR1 is PRHDT and CDR2 FYEKMQ (reference sequence). The CDR3 nucleotides are TGTGCCAGCAGCTTAGTGGCGGGCGGAGGTCGGGAGACCCAGTACTTC. It specifies CASSLVAGGGRETQYF.

The J gene is TRBJ2-6, the V gene TRBV7-2, with D possibly matching TRBD1 (6 bases). The CDR3 totals 15 residues. Germline assignment: CDR1 SGHTA and CDR2 FQGNSA. Between the trimmed V and J ends, which lost 5 bases and 3 bases, there was a span of 11 bases. The CDR3 here is CASSTVGGGANVLTF. Here the CDR3 DNA reads TGTGCCAGCAGCACCGTAGGGGGTGGGGCCAACGTCCTGACTTTC.

The chain recombines TRBV27 with TRBJ1-1, with no clear D. V gave up 4 bases and J gave up 1 base, with 4 bases separating them. The germline CDR1 and CDR2 sequences are MNHEY and SMNVEV (reference sequence). This CDR3 spans 12 amino acids. CDR3 sequence (DNA): TGTGCCAGCAGTTCCGCGAACACTGAAGCTTTCTTT. Protein sequence: CASSSANTEAFF.

Regarding this clone: At the DNA level, this CDR3 is encoded by other sequences in the same sample as well. V usage is TRBV27 and J usage is TRBJ2-1, with D hard to call. The CDR3 has 13 amino acids. CDR1 is MNHEY and CDR2 is SMNVEV in the germline V gene (reference sequence). Trimming shortened V by 0 bases and J by 4 bases, and 4 bases separated the two germline ends. Written as DNA, the CDR3 is TGTGCCAGCAGTTTATCGAGGTACAATGAGCAGTTCTTC. Protein sequence: CASSLSRYNEQFF.

The chain carries TRBV9 and TRBJ2-1, with D hard to call. Trimming took 0 bases from V and 7 from J, leaving 8 bases between them. Germline V gene lookup returns CDR1 SGDLS and CDR2 YYNGEE. The CDR3 totals 13 residues. CDR3 in amino acids: CASSVDGYNEQFF. CDR3 coding DNA: TGTGCCAGCAGCGTAGATGGGTATAATGAGCAGTTCTTC. Supplemented by reference TRBV9 and TRBJ2-1, the full variable domain reads DSGVTQTPKHLITATGQRVTLRCSPRSGDLSVYWYQQSLDQGLQFLIQYYNGEERAKGNILERFSAQQFPDLHSELNLSSLELGDSALYFCASSVDGYNEQFFGPGTRLTVL.

This clone was seen just once. CDR3 DNA sequence: TGTGCCAGCAGCTTAGAGGCGGGACAGGCCCTTCCCTACGAGCAGTACTTC. Translation: CASSLEAGQALPYEQYF. V gene TRBV11-2 combines with J gene TRBJ2-7; 8 bases line up with TRBD1. The CDR3 spans 17 residues. J was trimmed by 2 bases and V by 0 bases; bases with no gene match: 9. Germline CDR1 SGHAT, CDR2 FQNNGV.

V gene TRBV7-9 combines with J gene TRBJ1-5, with D possibly matching TRBD1 (5 bases). This CDR3 has 16 amino acids. Trimming stripped 3 bases from V and 0 bases from J, with 12 bases between. Germline CDR1 SEHNR, CDR2 FQNEAQ (reference sequence). In DNA form, the CDR3 reads TGTGCCAGCAGCTTGTCGGGGCTATATAGCAATCAGCCCCAGCATTTT. Its translation is CASSLSGLYSNQPQHF.

The CDR3 loop reads CASSPSRGRNTEAFF. CDR3 sequence (DNA): TGTGCCAGCAGCCCAAGTCGGGGCCGGAACACTGAAGCTTTCTTT. The chain carries TRBV28 and TRBJ1-1, with D possibly matching TRBD1 (5 bases). The CDR3 is made up of 15 amino acids. V was cut by 6 bases and J by 1 base, with 15 bases left in between. Germline loops: CDR1 MDHEN, CDR2 SYDVKM.

This clone counts as large. The rearrangement links TRBV6-5 to TRBJ1-2, with a possible D match to TRBD1 (6 bases). Germline V gives CDR1 MNHEY, CDR2 SVGAGI. The CDR3 sequence is 14 residues long. V was shortened by 4 bases and J by 7 bases, with 16 bases between the two germline ends. The CDR3 DNA is TGTGCCAGCAGTTGGGGGGACACAGCTGGTGGCTACACCTTC. It specifies CASSWGDTAGGYTF.

This clone was detected once. This chain links TRBV15 with TRBJ2-1, with D possibly TRBD2 on 6 matching bases. Germline-derived CDR1 and CDR2 are LNHNV and YYDKDF (reference sequence). Trimming removed 7 bases at V and 12 bases at J, with 19 bases between. The CDR3 runs to 13 residues. The chain's CDR3 is CATMAGSGERQFF. The CDR3 nucleotides read TGTGCCACCATGGCCGGTAGCGGAGAACGGCAGTTCTTC.

The rearrangement joins TRBV5-6 to TRBJ2-7; 7 nucleotides match TRBD1. Unmatched junction bases numbered 3, after V lost 0 bases and J lost 3 bases. CDR3 length: 14 amino acids. The germline V gene has CDR1 SGHDT and CDR2 YYEEEE. CDR3 coding DNA: TGTGCCAGCAGCTTGGGGGACAGCAGCTACGAGCAGTACTTC. Translation gives CASSLGDSSYEQYF.

The chain has TRBV4-1 and TRBJ2-5; D is unresolved. From germline, CDR1 is MGHRA and CDR2 YSYEKL. Trimming shortened V by 1 base and J by 1 base, and 10 bases separated the two germline ends. The CDR3 runs 15 residues. CDR3 amino acids: CASSQVVTGQETQYF. The CDR3 DNA reads as TGCGCCAGCAGCCAAGTTGTGACGGGCCAAGAGACCCAGTACTTC.

The rearrangement uses TRBV30 and TRBJ1-1; 9 nucleotides match TRBD1. The V segment lost 3 bases and the J segment 5 bases; nucleotides outside the gene matches: 13. The V gene's germline CDR1 is GTSNPN and CDR2 SVGIG (reference sequence). The CDR3 spans 16 residues. Here the CDR3 DNA reads TGTGCCTGGAGCGCACAGCCGGGACAGGGATGGACTGAAGCTTTCTTT. This sequence encodes CAWSAQPGQGWTEAFF.

This clone appeared once. CDR3 DNA: TGCAGCGATAATGGGGGGATGAACACTGAAGCTTTCTTT. The encoded protein is CSDNGGMNTEAFF. This chain joins TRBV29-1 and TRBJ1-1, with D possibly TRBD1 on 5 matching bases. This CDR3 region has 13 residues. V gave up 7 bases and J gave up 0 bases, with 12 bases separating them. Germline CDR1 reads SQVTM; CDR2 reads ANQGSEA. Based on the CDR3 plus reference TRBV29-1 and TRBJ1-1, the full variable domain is SAVISQKPSRDICQRGTSLTIQCQVDSQVTMMFWYRQQPGQSLTLIATANQGSEATYESGFVIDKFPISRPNLTFSTLTVSNMSPEDSSIYLCSDNGGMNTEAFFGQGTRLTVV.

This chain links TRBV4-1 with TRBJ2-7; D is perhaps TRBD2 (5 bases). The germline V gene has CDR1 MGHRA and CDR2 YSYEKL. V dropped 4 bases and J dropped 6 bases, with 19 bases sitting between them. The CDR3 has 15 amino acids. CDR3 protein: CASSRDRRDQVEQYF. In nucleotides, the CDR3 is TGCGCCAGCAGCCGCGACCGACGGGATCAGGTCGAGCAGTACTTC.

This sequence joins TRBV7-9 and TRBJ1-2; a weak D match, TRBD1 (5 bases). Germline V gene lookup returns CDR1 SEHNR and CDR2 FQNEAQ (reference sequence). V gave up 3 bases and J gave up 5 bases, with 16 bases separating them. This CDR3 spans 15 amino acids. The chain's CDR3 is CASSLGEKTTYGYTF. The DNA for the CDR3 is TGTGCCAGCAGCTTGGGGGAGAAGACCACATATGGCTACACCTTC.

This clone appeared a single time. This rearrangement joins TRBV5-1 to TRBJ1-1; a possible D gene is TRBD1 (5 bases). Trimming removed 6 bases at V and 2 bases at J, with 14 bases between. The CDR3 totals 14 residues. Germline loops: CDR1 SGHRS, CDR2 YFSETQ. The CDR3 spells CASNLGTGNTEAFF. The CDR3 coding sequence is TGCGCCAGCAATTTGGGGACGGGTAACACTGAAGCTTTCTTT.

This clone was recorded once. This chain connects TRBV27 to TRBJ2-1; possible D gene TRBD1, 5 bases. CDR1 MNHEY and CDR2 SMNVEV come from the germline V gene (reference sequence). The CDR3 is 14 amino acids. V was pared by 8 bases and J by 8 bases, with 19 bases between. The CDR3 region has the DNA TGTGCCAGCGTACCCATTGGAAGGGGCGATGAGCAGTTCTTC. Translation gives CASVPIGRGDEQFF.

This clone was seen more than once but under ten times. V is TRBV7-9 and J is TRBJ2-7, with D tentatively TRBD1 (5 bases). This CDR3 spans 11 amino acids. The germline gives CDR1 SEHNR, CDR2 FQNEAQ (reference sequence). V was shortened by 5 bases and J by 5 bases, with 7 bases between the two germline ends. CDR3 sequence: CASSPRDEQYF. CDR3 DNA: TGTGCCAGCAGCCCCAGGGACGAGCAGTACTTC.

The CDR3 nucleotides are TGCGCCAGCAGCGTAGGACTAGCGGGAGAGGAGACCCAGTACTTC. It yields the protein CASSVGLAGEETQYF. The J gene is TRBJ2-5, the V gene TRBV5-1, with TRBD2 matching 13 bases. The CDR3 is 15 residues long. Per the germline V gene, CDR1 is SGHRS and CDR2 is YFSETQ. The ends lost 4 bases at V and 5 bases at J; junction bases unmatched: 5. The full variable domain, its missing parts supplied by reference TRBV5-1 and TRBJ2-5, is KAGVTQTPRYLIKTRGQQVTLSCSPISGHRSVSWYQQTPGQGLQFLFEYFSETQRNKGNFPGRFSGRQFSNSRSEMNVSTLELGDSALYLCASSVGLAGEETQYFGPGTRLLVL.

V gene TRBV27 combines with J gene TRBJ2-1; tentatively, D is TRBD2 (6 bases). V gave up 7 bases and J gave up 6 bases, with 16 bases separating them. The CDR3 consists of 14 residues. CDR1 and CDR2 from the germline V gene are MNHEY and SMNVEV (reference sequence). CDR3 protein: CASNMGGGGNEQFF. CDR3 DNA sequence: TGTGCCAGCAATATGGGGGGTGGCGGCAATGAGCAGTTCTTC.

This chain connects TRBV29-1 to TRBJ1-3; D is unclear. Per the germline V gene, CDR1 is SQVTM and CDR2 is ANQGSEA. The CDR3 sequence is 11 residues long. The V end lost 7 bases, the J end lost 3 bases, and 7 bases lay between the germline ends. The CDR3 sequence is CSGGDGNTIYF. The CDR3 DNA reads as TGCAGCGGGGGAGATGGAAACACCATATATTTT.

This chain joins TRBV2 and TRBJ1-2; tentative D call: TRBD1 (6 bases). Germline values: CDR1 SNHLY, CDR2 FYNNEI. Trimming took 2 bases from V and 2 from J, leaving 12 bases between them. CDR3 size: 15 residues. The CDR3 DNA reads as TGTGCCAGCAGTGAAACGGGACACTCAAACTATGGCTACACCTTC. Amino acids: CASSETGHSNYGYTF.

For the CDR3, the DNA is TGTGCCAGCAGCTTATTCCGGCAGCAGTCCGGAGAGCAGTTCTTC. It yields the protein CASSLFRQQSGEQFF. This chain connects TRBV5-5 to TRBJ2-1, with unresolved D. CDR3 length: 15 amino acids. Germline V lookup: CDR1 SGHKS, CDR2 YYEKEE (reference sequence). V lost 2 bases and J 10 bases, leaving 19 bases between the germline ends.